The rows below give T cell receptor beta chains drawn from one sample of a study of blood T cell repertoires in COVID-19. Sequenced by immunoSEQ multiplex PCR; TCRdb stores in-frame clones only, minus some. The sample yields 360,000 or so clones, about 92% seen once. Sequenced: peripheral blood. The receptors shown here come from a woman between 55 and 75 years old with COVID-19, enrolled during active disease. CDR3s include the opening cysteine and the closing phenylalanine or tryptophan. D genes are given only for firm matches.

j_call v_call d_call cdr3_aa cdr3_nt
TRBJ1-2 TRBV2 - CASRTNSNYGYTF TGTGCCAGCAGAACCAACTCGAACTATGGCTACACCTTC
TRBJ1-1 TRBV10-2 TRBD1 CASSDGGTGRWTEAFF TGCGCCAGCAGTGATGGGGGGACAGGGCGGTGGACTGAAGCTTTCTTT
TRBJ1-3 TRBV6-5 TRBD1 CASSPDRGGNTIYF TGTGCCAGCAGTCCCGACAGGGGTGGAAACACCATATATTTT
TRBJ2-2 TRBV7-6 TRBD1 CASSLAAGGNTGELFF TGTGCCAGCAGCTTAGCGGCAGGGGGCAACACCGGGGAGCTGTTTTTT
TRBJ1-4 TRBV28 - CASRLPDSGGEKLFF TGTGCCAGCAGATTACCAGACAGTGGCGGTGAAAAACTGTTTTTT
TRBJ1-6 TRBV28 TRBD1 CASKEGTGYNSPLHF TGTGCCAGCAAGGAAGGGACAGGCTATAATTCACCCCTCCACTTT
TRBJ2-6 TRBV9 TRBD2 CASSLGLAGTSGANVLTF TGTGCCAGCAGCTTAGGACTAGCGGGGACTTCTGGGGCCAACGTCCTGACTTTC
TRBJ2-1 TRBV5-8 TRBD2 CASSHGRGGVDEQFF TGTGCCAGCAGCCATGGACGGGGGGGCGTCGATGAGCAGTTCTTC
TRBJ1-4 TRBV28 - CASSLAGALSEKLFF TGTGCCAGCAGTTTAGCGGGGGCGTTGAGTGAAAAACTGTTTTTT
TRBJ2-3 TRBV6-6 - CASSPRTGTDTQYF TGTGCCAGCAGTCCCCGTACAGGTACAGATACGCAGTATTTT
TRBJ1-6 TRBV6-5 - CASSYSTGSGSPLHF TGTGCCAGCAGTTACTCGACGGGGTCTGGCTCACCCCTCCACTTT
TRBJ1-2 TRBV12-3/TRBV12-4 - CASSAQGYYGYTF TGTGCCAGCAGCGCTCAGGGGTACTATGGCTACACCTTC
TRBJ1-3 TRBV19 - CASAPSAGGASGNTIYF TGTGCCAGTGCGCCCTCCGCGGGGGGAGCTTCTGGAAACACCATATATTTT
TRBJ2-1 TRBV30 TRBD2 CAWRGITGGEQFF TGTGCCTGGCGGGGGATTACGGGGGGTGAGCAGTTCTTC